This T cell receptor (beta chain) was captured by sequencing in a study of patients and donors after allogeneic stem cell transplantation. There are a few counts of this clonotype. Via MiXCR, TCRdb re-called the RT-PCR reads, giving one row per CDR3 protein. Of 390,000 or so distinct CDR3 sequences in the sample, roughly 16% were seen once. Germline CDR1 and CDR2: DFQATT and SNEGSKA (reference sequence). This CDR3 spans 16 amino acids. Losses at the gene ends were 0 bases for V and 3 bases for J; bases not matched to a gene: 5. The material sequenced was blood, either unsorted or a sorted T cell fraction (not recorded which). The TCR was taken from a human donor who was either an allogeneic HSCT recipient or a stem cell or donor lymphocyte infusion donor (not recorded which). It is not recorded whose cells these are; they may come from a transplant donor. This rearrangement joins TRBV20-1 to TRBJ2-2; TRBD1 agrees at 9 bases. CDR3 sequence reads: CSARDSGQGYTGELFF. The CDR3 DNA follows: TGCAGTGCTAGAGATTCGGGACAGGGATACACCGGGGAGCTGTTTTTT.